This TCR beta chain was observed in a study of cytomegalovirus exposure and HLA in healthy donors. The study, taken as a whole, reports: Three CMV-associated chains were confirmed in vitro to be specific for CMV antigens.

Primers for the PCR totalled 60 Vbeta and 13 Jbeta. Data came from immunoSEQ multiplex PCR; TCRdb stores just in-frame clones and leaves some out. This table has about 190,000 clones, approximately 81% appearing once. Worth noting for this clone: Its target is unknown.

Germline V gene data show CDR1 as GTSNPN and CDR2 as SVGIG (reference sequence). V lost 1 base, J lost 3 bases, and 9 bases lay in between. The CDR3 sequence is 13 residues long. The genes are TRBV30 and TRBJ1-1; possible D gene TRBD1, 5 bases. This receptor was obtained from a man aged 45-60 years in good health and CMV-seronegative. The source material was PBMCs. CDR3 coding DNA: TGTGCCTGGAGTGGTGCAGGGCACACTGAAGCTTTCTTT. This gives the protein CAWSGAGHTEAFF.